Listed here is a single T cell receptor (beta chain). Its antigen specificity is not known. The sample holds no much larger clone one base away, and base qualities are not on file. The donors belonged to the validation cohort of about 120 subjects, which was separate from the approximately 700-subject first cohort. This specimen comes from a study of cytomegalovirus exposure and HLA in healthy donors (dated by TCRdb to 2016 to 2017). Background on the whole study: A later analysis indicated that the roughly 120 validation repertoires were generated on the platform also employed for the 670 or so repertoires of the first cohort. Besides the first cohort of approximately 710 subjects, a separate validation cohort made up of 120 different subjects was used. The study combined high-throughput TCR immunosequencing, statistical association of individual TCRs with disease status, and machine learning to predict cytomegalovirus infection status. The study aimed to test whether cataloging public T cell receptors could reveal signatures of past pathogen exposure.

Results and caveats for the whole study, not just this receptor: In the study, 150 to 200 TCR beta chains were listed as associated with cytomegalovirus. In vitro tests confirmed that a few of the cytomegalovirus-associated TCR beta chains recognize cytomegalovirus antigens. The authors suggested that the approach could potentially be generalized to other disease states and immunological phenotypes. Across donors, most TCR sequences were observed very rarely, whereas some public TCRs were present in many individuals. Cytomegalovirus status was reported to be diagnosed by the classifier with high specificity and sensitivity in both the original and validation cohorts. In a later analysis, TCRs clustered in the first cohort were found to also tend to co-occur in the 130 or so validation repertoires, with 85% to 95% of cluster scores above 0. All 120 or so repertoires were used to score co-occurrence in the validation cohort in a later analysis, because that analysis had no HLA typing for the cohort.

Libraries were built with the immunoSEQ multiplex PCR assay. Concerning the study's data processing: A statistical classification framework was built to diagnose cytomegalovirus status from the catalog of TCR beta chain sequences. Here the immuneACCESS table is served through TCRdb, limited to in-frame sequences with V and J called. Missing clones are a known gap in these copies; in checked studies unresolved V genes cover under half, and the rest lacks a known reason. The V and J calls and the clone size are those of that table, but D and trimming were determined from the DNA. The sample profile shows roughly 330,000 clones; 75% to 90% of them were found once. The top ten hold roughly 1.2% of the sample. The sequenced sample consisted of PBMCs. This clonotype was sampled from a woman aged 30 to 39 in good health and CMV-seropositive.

The CDR3 region has the sequence CASSFEVETQYF. The nucleotide sequence is given as TGTGCCAGCAGTTTCGAAGTTGAGACCCAGTACTTC. Recombination connected TRBV28 to TRBJ2-5, with the identity of the D gene unclear. The junction shows trimming of 3 bases on V and 5 bases on J, plus 7 bases between the germline ends. The CDR3, from cysteine to phenylalanine, totals 12 residues. Only the CDR3 part of the read is kept: 36 bases, read in frame from the first base. Via the germline V gene, CDR1 is MDHEN and CDR2 SYDVKM.